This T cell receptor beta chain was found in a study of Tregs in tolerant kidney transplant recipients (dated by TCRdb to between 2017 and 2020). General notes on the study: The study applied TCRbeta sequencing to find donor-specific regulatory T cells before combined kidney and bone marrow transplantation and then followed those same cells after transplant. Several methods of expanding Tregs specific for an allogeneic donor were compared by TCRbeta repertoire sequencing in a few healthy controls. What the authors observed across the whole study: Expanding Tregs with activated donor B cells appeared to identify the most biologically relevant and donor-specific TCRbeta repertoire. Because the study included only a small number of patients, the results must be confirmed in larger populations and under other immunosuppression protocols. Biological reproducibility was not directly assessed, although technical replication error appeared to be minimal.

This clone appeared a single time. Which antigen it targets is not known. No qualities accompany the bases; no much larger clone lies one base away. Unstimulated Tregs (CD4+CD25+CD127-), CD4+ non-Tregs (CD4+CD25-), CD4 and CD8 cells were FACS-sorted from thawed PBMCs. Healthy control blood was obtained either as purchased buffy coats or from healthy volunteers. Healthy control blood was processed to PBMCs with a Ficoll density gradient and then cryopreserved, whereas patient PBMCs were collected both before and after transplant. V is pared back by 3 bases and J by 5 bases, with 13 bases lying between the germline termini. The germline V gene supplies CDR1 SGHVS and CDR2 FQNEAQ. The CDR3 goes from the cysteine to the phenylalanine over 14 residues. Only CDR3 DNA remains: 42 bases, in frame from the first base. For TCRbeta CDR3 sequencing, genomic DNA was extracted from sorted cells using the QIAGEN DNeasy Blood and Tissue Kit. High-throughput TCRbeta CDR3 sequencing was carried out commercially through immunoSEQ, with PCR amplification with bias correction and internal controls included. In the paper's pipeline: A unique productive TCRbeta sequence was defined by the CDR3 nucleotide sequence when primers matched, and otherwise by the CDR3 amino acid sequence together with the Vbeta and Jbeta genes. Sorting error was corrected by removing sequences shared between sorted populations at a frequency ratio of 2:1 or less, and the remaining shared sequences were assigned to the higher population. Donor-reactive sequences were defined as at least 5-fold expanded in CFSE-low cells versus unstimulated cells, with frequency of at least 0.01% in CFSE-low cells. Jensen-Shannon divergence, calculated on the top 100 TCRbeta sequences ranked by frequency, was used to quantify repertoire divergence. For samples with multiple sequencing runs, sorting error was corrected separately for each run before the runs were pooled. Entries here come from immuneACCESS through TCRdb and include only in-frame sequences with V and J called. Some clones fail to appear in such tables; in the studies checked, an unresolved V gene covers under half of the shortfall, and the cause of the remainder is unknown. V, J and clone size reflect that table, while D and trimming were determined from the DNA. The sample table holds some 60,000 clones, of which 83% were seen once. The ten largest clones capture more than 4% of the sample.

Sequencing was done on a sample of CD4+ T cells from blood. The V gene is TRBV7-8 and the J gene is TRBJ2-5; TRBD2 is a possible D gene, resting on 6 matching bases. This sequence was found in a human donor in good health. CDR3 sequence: CASSLVGGGETQYF. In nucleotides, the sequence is TGTGCCAGCAGCTTGGTGGGTGGAGGGGAGACCCAGTACTTC.